The present T cell receptor (beta chain) was sequenced within a study of CD8+ T cells in alopecia areata. Germline lookup yields CDR1 MGHRA and CDR2 YSYEKL. CDR3 length: 12 residues. V lost 0 bases and J 14 bases, leaving 11 bases between the germline ends. cDNA serving as the sequencing template came from extracted, reverse transcribed RNA. Some clones are missing from TCRdb's copy, which holds only in-frame ones; the method was immunoSEQ multiplex PCR. The sample lists some 160,000 clones, less than 65% occurring once. Sequencing input: CD8+ T cells sorted from blood. This rearrangement joins TRBV4-1 to TRBJ2-1; maybe TRBD2 (6 bases). The source is a human donor in good health. Written as DNA, the CDR3 is TGCGCCAGCAGCCAAGATGGAGGGCCTAAGTTCTTC. It encodes CASSQDGGPKFF.